This T cell receptor beta chain originates from a study of T cell repertoires in cytomegalovirus infection. The overall study: Public TCR beta signatures provided an indication of both CMV infection and a matching HLA type.

This clonotype was seen more than once but under ten times. The antigen is undetermined. TCRdb re-derived calls from the reads in MiXCR, one entry per CDR3 protein. The sample carries about 740,000 distinct CDR3 sequences, roughly a third recorded once. Findings and caveats of the study: Identification of carriers of CMV plus the relevant HLA was performed using cumulative public TCR beta family frequency. Across the ex vivo response, the dominant clonotypes were HLA-C-restricted CMV-specific TCR beta clonotypes.

Unmatched junction bases numbered 6, after V lost 4 bases and J lost 9 bases. The CDR3 consists of 12 residues. Per the germline V gene, CDR1 is SGHVS and CDR2 is FQNEAQ. This clonotype was sampled from a human donor in good health (CMV status not recorded). Some clones in this sample may be carry-over from other donors' samples. V gene TRBV7-8 combines with J gene TRBJ2-7; 7 positions match TRBD2. Sequencing was carried out using PBMCs. The CDR3 loop reads CASSSGEGWQYF. In DNA, the CDR3 is TGTGCCAGCAGCTCCGGGGAGGGTTGGCAGTACTTC.